This T cell receptor beta chain was observed in a study of spatial heterogeneity in lung cancer. Study-level findings and limits: The estimate shows that only about 7% of tumor T cells were covered for alpha and 13% for beta chains. Counts of expanded intratumoral alpha and beta TCRs tracked tumor mutation counts.

TCRdb re-derived calls from the 5' RACE reads in MiXCR, one entry per CDR3 protein. The sample comprises a few thousand distinct CDR3 sequences, approximately 6% of which are singletons, and around 15% rests with the top ten. Time point reported: sample taken at primary tumor resection. By share of the sample, this clonotype is large (0.1 to 1%). Antigen: not known. The sample in question was lung tumor tissue, obtained at surgery. The receptor's source is a female donor with early-stage non-small cell lung cancer.

The CDR3: CASSFKPFSYGYTF. As DNA, the CDR3 is TGTGCCAGCAGTTTCAAGCCTTTCTCCTATGGCTACACCTTC. The chain combines TRBV27 with TRBJ1-2; D unresolved. Looked up from germline, CDR1 is MNHEY and CDR2 is SMNVEV (reference sequence). V lost 3 bases to trimming and J lost 4 bases, with 12 bases between them. This CDR3 comprises 14 residues.